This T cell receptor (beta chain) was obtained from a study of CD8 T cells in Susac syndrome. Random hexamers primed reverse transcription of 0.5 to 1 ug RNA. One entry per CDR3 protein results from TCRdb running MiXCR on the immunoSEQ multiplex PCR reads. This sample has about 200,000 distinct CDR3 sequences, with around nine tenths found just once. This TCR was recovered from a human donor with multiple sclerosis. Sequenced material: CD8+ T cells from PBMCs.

The CDR3 is CASSPYGQGLREKLFF. CDR3 nucleotide sequence: TGCGCCAGCAGCCCATACGGACAGGGCCTGAGGGAAAAACTGTTTTTT. The chain joins TRBV5-1 to TRBJ1-4; 8 bases match TRBD1. CDR3 length: 16 residues. CDR1 is SGHRS, CDR2 YFSETQ, per germline. The V segment lost 4 bases and the J segment 8 bases; nucleotides outside the gene matches: 13.